Below are 27 T cell receptor beta chains sequenced from a single sample in a study of PD-1 blockade in classical Hodgkin lymphoma. Time point: cycle 4 day 1 (C4D1), after more than 5 weeks of nivolumab. All the patients suffered relapse after autologous stem cell transplantation, and brentuximab vedotin exposure differed. Libraries were prepared by immunoSEQ multiplex PCR; TCRdb keeps only in-frame clonotypes and omits some of them. The repertoire holds fewer than 100,000 clones, with just over 90% as singletons. The sequencing here drew on peripheral blood mononuclear cells (PBMCs), taken before the fourth cycle of nivolumab. The receptor source for this set is a human donor with classical Hodgkin lymphoma.

This clone was recorded once. This chain connects TRBV6-1 to TRBJ2-5; D is perhaps TRBD1 (5 bases). In germline, CDR1 is MNHNS, CDR2 SASEGT. V lost 6 bases and J 1 base, leaving 12 bases between the germline ends. CDR3 length: 14 amino acids. The DNA for the CDR3 is TGTGCCAGCAGCTACAGGCGACCCCAAGAGACCCAGTACTTC. Translated, it gives CASSYRRPQETQYF.

The gene calls are TRBV28 and TRBJ2-7, with a weak D call TRBD2 (5 bases). Looked up from germline, CDR1 is MDHEN and CDR2 is SYDVKM. V lost 3 bases and J lost 1, with 10 bases in between. The CDR3 contains 14 residues. Here the CDR3 reads CASSFQLDSYEQYF. CDR3 in DNA: TGTGCCAGCAGTTTTCAACTAGATTCCTACGAGCAGTACTTC. Full variable domain (outside the CDR3, taken from reference TRBV28 and TRBJ2-7): DVKVTQSSRYLVKRTGEKVFLECVQDMDHENMFWYRQDPGLGLRLIYFSYDVKMKEKGDIPEGYSVSREKKERFSLILESASTNQTSMYLCASSFQLDSYEQYFGPGTRLTVT.

This chain joins TRBV9 and TRBJ2-1; no definite D call. The germline V and J ends were trimmed by 0 bases and 9 bases, with 13 bases remaining between them. Germline CDR1 SGDLS, CDR2 YYNGEE. The CDR3 covers 14 residues. CDR3 loop: CASSVGAKYSEQFF. Written as DNA, the CDR3 is TGTGCCAGCAGCGTAGGTGCCAAGTATAGTGAGCAGTTCTTC.

This clone has just one count. The rearrangement uses TRBV30 and TRBJ2-1, with 8 bases lining up with TRBD2. The junction had 8 bases not matched to a gene; V was cut back by 1 base and J by 6 bases. Looked up from germline, CDR1 is GTSNPN and CDR2 is SVGIG (reference sequence). The length of the CDR3 is 15 residues. CDR3 DNA sequence: TGTGCCTGGAGTGGACCTGGACTAGCTCGCAATGAGCAGTTCTTC. Protein product: CAWSGPGLARNEQFF.

The rearrangement links TRBV4-1 to TRBJ1-5; no clear D gene. There are 18 residues in the CDR3. Between the trimmed V and J ends, which lost 4 bases and 2 bases, there was a span of 21 bases. The germline CDR1 and CDR2 sequences are MGHRA and YSYEKL. The CDR3, as DNA: TGCGCCAGCAGCCGCGGGTTTCCAACTCCTAAGGGCAATCAGCCCCAGCATTTT. This sequence encodes CASSRGFPTPKGNQPQHF.

The chain links TRBV5-1 to TRBJ1-2, with 8 bases aligning to TRBD1. CDR3 length: 15 residues. J lost 6 bases, V lost 0 bases, and 7 bases had no gene match. Germline loops: CDR1 SGHRS, CDR2 YFSETQ. The CDR3 nucleotides read TGCGCCAGCAGCTTGGAAGGCAGGGGGCAGGATGGCTACACCTTC. As protein: CASSLEGRGQDGYTF.

The rearrangement uses TRBV7-9 and TRBJ1-1, with 7 bases that match TRBD1. Losses at the gene ends were 1 base for V and 11 bases for J; bases not matched to a gene: 7. The CDR3 is 13 residues long. Germline CDR1 and CDR2: SEHNR and FQNEAQ (reference sequence). CDR3 region: CASSLDLDRVAFF. As DNA, the CDR3 is TGTGCCAGCAGCTTAGATCTCGACAGGGTGGCTTTCTTT.

The gene calls are TRBV27 and TRBJ2-1; maybe TRBD2 (6 bases). This CDR3 is 15 amino acids long. V dropped 4 bases and J dropped 6 bases, with 16 bases sitting between them. Germline loops: CDR1 MNHEY, CDR2 SMNVEV (reference sequence). CDR3 loop: CASSSGLTPVNEQFF. CDR3 DNA sequence: TGTGCCAGCAGTTCGGGACTGACGCCTGTCAATGAGCAGTTCTTC.

This clone was detected only once. The J gene is TRBJ2-1, the V gene TRBV6-5; no definite D call. The germline V gene has CDR1 MNHEY and CDR2 SVGAGI. V was cut by 0 bases and J by 8 bases, with 5 bases left in between. The CDR3 length is 12 residues. This chain's CDR3 is CASSYSVHEQFF. The CDR3 DNA reads TGTGCCAGCAGTTACTCGGTCCATGAGCAGTTCTTC.

The chain recombines TRBV19 with TRBJ2-2; 9 bases agree with TRBD1. V trimming: 5 bases; J trimming: 4 bases; junction bases outside the gene matches: 8. Per germline, CDR1 LNHDA and CDR2 SQIVND (reference sequence). The CDR3 has 16 amino acids. The CDR3 DNA reads as TGTGCCAGTAGTCGGGGACAGGGCCGTAGCACCGGGGAGCTGTTTTTT. This sequence encodes CASSRGQGRSTGELFF.

The chain employs TRBV15 and TRBJ2-1, with 7 bases aligning to TRBD1. After removal of 1 base from V and 4 bases from J, the junction contained 16 bases not matched to a gene. Germline CDR1 reads LNHNV; CDR2 reads YYDKDF (reference sequence). This CDR3 comprises 19 residues. The CDR3 sequence is CATSRVDRLDRLKYNEQFF. The CDR3 DNA sequence: TGTGCCACCAGCAGAGTGGATCGGTTGGACAGGCTCAAATACAATGAGCAGTTCTTC.

The genes are TRBV19 and TRBJ2-1, with D perhaps TRBD2 (6 bases). CDR1 and CDR2 from the germline V gene are LNHDA and SQIVND (reference sequence). This CDR3 has 16 amino acids. With 6 bases removed from V and 2 bases from J, the gap between germline ends came to 17 bases. CDR3 nucleotides: TGTGCCAGTAGGCAAACTAGCTTTAGTACCTACAATGAGCAGTTCTTC. Encoded protein: CASRQTSFSTYNEQFF.

This rearrangement joins TRBV29-1 to TRBJ2-1; 10 bases map to TRBD2. V lost 2 bases and J lost 5; bases outside the gene matches: 15. This CDR3 contains 18 residues. The germline gives CDR1 SQVTM, CDR2 ANQGSEA. The CDR3 reads CSVETHFSGRRHDNEQFF. CDR3 bases: TGCAGCGTTGAAACCCACTTTAGCGGGAGGAGGCATGACAATGAGCAGTTCTTC.

The chain couples TRBV11-2 to TRBJ1-1, with TRBD1 matching over 7 bases. CDR1 SGHAT and CDR2 FQNNGV come from the germline V gene. This CDR3 region has 14 residues. Trimming took 3 bases from V and 6 from J; bases not matched to a gene: 7. The CDR3 protein is CASSLGQLNSEAFF. The CDR3 nucleotides are TGTGCCAGCAGCTTGGGACAGCTCAACTCTGAAGCTTTCTTT.

The chain links TRBV6-6 to TRBJ2-3; a possible D gene is TRBD2 (6 bases). Germline CDR1 MNHNY, CDR2 SVGAGI (reference sequence). This CDR3 region has 14 residues. Deletions cut 2 bases from V and 4 bases from J, with 10 bases between. The CDR3 reads CASSYGGAPDTQYF. Written as DNA, the CDR3 is TGTGCCAGCAGTTACGGCGGGGCACCAGATACGCAGTATTTT.

On this clone itself: A read error may produce the germline difference seen at one junction end. The V call is TRBV6-1, the J call TRBJ2-1, with TRBD1 matching 12 bases. CDR1 and CDR2 from the germline V gene are MNHNS and SASEGT. The CDR3 is 17 residues long. CDR3 residues: CASSEFLGTGGYDEQFF. DNA for the CDR3: TGTGCCAGCAGTGAATTTCTCGGGACAGGGGGCTACGATGAGCAGTTCTTC.

In its sample, this clone was seen once. Sequence at one end of the junction differs from germline and may be a read error. The chain employs TRBV30 and TRBJ1-2; D is undetermined. The germline V gene encodes CDR1 GTSNPN and CDR2 SVGIG (reference sequence). CDR3 length: 10 residues. The CDR3 sequence is CAWSRDAGSF. In nucleotides, the CDR3 is TGTGCCTGGAGTCGAGACGCCGGGTCCTTC.

A single count supports this clone. CDR3 in DNA: TGCGCCAGCAGCTTGGCGACCGGGACAGAGACCCAGTACTTC. Translation: CASSLATGTETQYF. The chain carries TRBV5-1 and TRBJ2-5, with D possibly being TRBD1 or TRBD2 (5 bases each). V was cut by 0 bases and J by 4 bases, with 10 bases left in between. Germline V gene data show CDR1 as SGHRS and CDR2 as YFSETQ. CDR3 size: 14 residues.

The rearrangement uses TRBV6-5 and TRBJ2-7, with D maybe TRBD2 (6 bases). Between the trimmed V and J ends, which lost 2 bases and 0 bases, there was a span of 11 bases. Germline lookup yields CDR1 MNHEY and CDR2 SVGAGI. This CDR3 is built from 15 residues. The CDR3 coding sequence is TGTGCCAGCAGTTACGCCGGACTAAGCTCCTACGAGCAGTACTTC. It encodes CASSYAGLSSYEQYF.

CDR3 nucleotides: TGTGCCAGCAGTGCGCAGGGGACTGAGCAGTTCTTC. Its protein product is CASSAQGTEQFF. The genes are TRBV6-4 and TRBJ2-1; D is possibly TRBD1 (6 bases). The length of the CDR3 is 12 residues. CDR1 is MRHNA, CDR2 SNTAGT, per germline. V shed 4 bases and J shed 9 bases, with 10 bases lying between them.

In nucleotides, the CDR3 is TGTGCCAGCAGTGAAGGGAAGGGATATTACGGCTACACCTTC. As protein: CASSEGKGYYGYTF. The rearrangement uses TRBV2 and TRBJ1-2, with D hard to call. Germline CDR1 is SNHLY and CDR2 is FYNNEI. There are 14 residues in the CDR3. Trimming took 1 base from V and 8 from J, leaving 14 bases between them. Using reference TRBV2 and TRBJ1-2 for the parts outside the CDR3, the full variable domain is EPEVTQTPSHQVTQMGQEVILRCVPISNHLYFYWYRQILGQKVEFLVSFYNNEISEKSEIFDDQFSVERPDGSNFTLKIRSTKLEDSAMYFCASSEGKGYYGYTFGSGTRLTVV.

The genes are TRBV2 and TRBJ1-2; tentative D call: TRBD1 (5 bases). The CDR3 consists of 13 residues. Trimming pared 10 bases from V and 4 bases from J, leaving 16 bases between. Germline values: CDR1 SNHLY, CDR2 FYNNEI. CDR3 coding DNA: TGTGCCACCCCACCCCAGGGATCCTATGGCTACACCTTC. This encodes CATPPQGSYGYTF.

The CDR3 loop is CASSDSRFVRGRLSTDTQYF. The CDR3 DNA reads as TGTGCCAGCAGTGACTCACGTTTTGTACGTGGGAGGCTAAGCACAGATACGCAGTATTTT. This sequence joins TRBV6-4 and TRBJ2-3; TRBD2 might be the D (6 bases). This CDR3 comprises 20 residues. The V gene's germline CDR1 is MRHNA and CDR2 SNTAGT. Between the trimmed V and J ends, which lost 0 bases and 0 bases, there was a span of 22 bases.

This sequence joins TRBV28 and TRBJ1-1; D perhaps matches TRBD1 (5 bases). From germline, CDR1 is MDHEN and CDR2 SYDVKM. Trimming removed 4 bases from V and 1 base from J, with 13 bases in between. The CDR3 extends over 15 amino acids. CDR3 DNA: TGTGCCAGCAGTTCGCCGGGACGGCAGAACACTGAAGCTTTCTTT. Translation: CASSSPGRQNTEAFF.

The CDR3 sequence is CASSQRGLNQPQHF. The CDR3 region has the DNA TGTGCCAGCAGTCAACGGGGTCTTAATCAGCCCCAGCATTTT. The gene calls are TRBV6-5 and TRBJ1-5; no reliable D call. The V and J ends lost 5 bases and 4 bases respectively, with 12 bases between them. Looked up from germline, CDR1 is MNHEY and CDR2 is SVGAGI. This CDR3 has 14 residues.

The chain recombines TRBV7-9 with TRBJ1-2; D might be TRBD1 (5 bases). Trimming left V 5 bases short and J 4 bases short, with 20 bases between. CDR3 length: 16 residues. Germline CDR1 reads SEHNR; CDR2 reads FQNEAQ (reference sequence). For the CDR3, the DNA is TGTGCCAGCAGCCCTAAATCTCGGGACGCCACCTATGGCTACACCTTC. It is translated as CASSPKSRDATYGYTF.

The chain joins TRBV5-1 to TRBJ2-7, with 12 bases lining up with TRBD2. Per germline, CDR1 SGHRS and CDR2 YFSETQ. The CDR3 is made up of 15 amino acids. V shed 4 bases and J 4 bases; nucleotides not matched to a gene: 6. CDR3: CASSETSGRIYEQYF. CDR3 DNA sequence: TGCGCCAGCAGCGAGACTAGCGGGAGAATTTACGAGCAGTACTTC.